What follows is one T cell receptor (beta chain) and its context. Its target is unknown. The data are from a study of cytomegalovirus exposure and HLA in healthy donors. Study-wide results and limits: HLA restriction was apparent for most CMV-associated TCR beta chains in a later analysis. Compared with the roughly 700-donor mean, an Asian-associated ancestry cluster reportedly had fewer N-insertions, according to a later analysis. Across HLA loci, a later analysis found differing TCR association rates, with DRB1 most and HLA-C fewest. Within the data, a cluster of highly shared sequence variants was likely a sequencing artifact.

Germline V gene data show CDR1 as SGHDT and CDR2 as YYEEEE. The CDR3 extends over 15 amino acids. J lost 3 bases, V lost 3 bases, and 7 bases had no gene match. Use of 60 Vbeta and 13 Jbeta primers characterized the PCR. Profiled with immunoSEQ multiplex PCR; TCRdb holds only in-frame clones, not every one. Of over 150,000 clones detected, 68% appear once; the ten largest clones hold roughly 1.4%. The origin of this receptor is a man in his fifties or sixties in good health and CMV-seronegative. The chain recombines TRBV5-6 with TRBJ2-7, with TRBD1 identical over 9 bases. The sample was PBMCs. The CDR3 region has the DNA TGTGCCAGCAGCTCCCCAGGGGACAGGGTCTACGAGCAGTACTTC. Its translation is CASSSPGDRVYEQYF.